This TCR beta chain was recorded in a study of cytomegalovirus exposure and HLA in healthy donors. About the research overall: There were 117 million unique TCR beta sequences, drawn from about 179 million T cells, in an earlier analysis.

General study results and limits: It was approximately 150 TCR beta chains that were listed as cytomegalovirus-associated.

Remarks on this clone: Its antigen is as yet unknown.

13 Jbeta primers and 60 Vbeta primers were used for the PCR. Repertoires were generated with immunoSEQ multiplex PCR, while TCRdb's copy carries only in-frame clones and drops some. Among more than 200,000 clones listed, about 80% were seen once. This TCR derives from a man younger than 35 in good health and CMV-seronegative. Sequenced: PBMCs.

CDR3 residues: CASSRYRESTEAFF. CDR3 sequence (DNA): TGTGCCAGCAGCCGATACAGGGAGAGCACTGAAGCTTTCTTT. V usage is TRBV7-8 and J usage is TRBJ1-1; D is possibly TRBD1 (6 bases). CDR1 SGHVS and CDR2 FQNEAQ come from the germline V gene. The CDR3 is made up of 14 amino acids. The ends were cut back, 5 bases at V and 4 bases at J, with 14 bases in the middle.